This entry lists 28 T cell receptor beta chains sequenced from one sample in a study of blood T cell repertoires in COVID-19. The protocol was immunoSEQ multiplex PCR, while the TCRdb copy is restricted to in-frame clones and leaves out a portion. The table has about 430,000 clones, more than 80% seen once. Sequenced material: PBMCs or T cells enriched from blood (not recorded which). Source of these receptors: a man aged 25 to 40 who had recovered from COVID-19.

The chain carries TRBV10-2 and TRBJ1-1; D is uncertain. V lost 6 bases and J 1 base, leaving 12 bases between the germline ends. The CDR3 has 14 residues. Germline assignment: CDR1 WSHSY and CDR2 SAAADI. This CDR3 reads CASRDPRANTEAFF. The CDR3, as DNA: TGCGCCAGCAGGGACCCGAGGGCGAACACTGAAGCTTTCTTT.

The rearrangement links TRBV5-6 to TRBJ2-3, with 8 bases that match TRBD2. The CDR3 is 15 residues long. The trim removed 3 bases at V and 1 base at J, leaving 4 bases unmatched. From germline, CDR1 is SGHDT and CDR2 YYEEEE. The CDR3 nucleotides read TGTGCCAGCAGCTCCCAGACTAGCGGCACAGATACGCAGTATTTT. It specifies CASSSQTSGTDTQYF.

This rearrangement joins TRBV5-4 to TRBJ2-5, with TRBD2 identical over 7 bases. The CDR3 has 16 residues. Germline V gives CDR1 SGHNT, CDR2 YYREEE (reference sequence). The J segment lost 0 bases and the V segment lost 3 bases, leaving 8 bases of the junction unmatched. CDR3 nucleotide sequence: TGTGCCAGCAGCTCGCCTAGCAGCGGGAACCAAGAGACCCAGTACTTC. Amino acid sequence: CASSSPSSGNQETQYF.

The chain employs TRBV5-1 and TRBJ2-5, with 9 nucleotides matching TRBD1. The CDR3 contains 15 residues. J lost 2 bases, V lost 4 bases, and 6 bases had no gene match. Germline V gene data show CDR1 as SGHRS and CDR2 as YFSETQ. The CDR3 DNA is TGCGCCAGCAGCCAGGGACAGGGTCCACAAGAGACCCAGTACTTC. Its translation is CASSQGQGPQETQYF. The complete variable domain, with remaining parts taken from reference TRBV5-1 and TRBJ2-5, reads KAGVTQTPRYLIKTRGQQVTLSCSPISGHRSVSWYQQTPGQGLQFLFEYFSETQRNKGNFPGRFSGRQFSNSRSEMNVSTLELGDSALYLCASSQGQGPQETQYFGPGTRLLVL.

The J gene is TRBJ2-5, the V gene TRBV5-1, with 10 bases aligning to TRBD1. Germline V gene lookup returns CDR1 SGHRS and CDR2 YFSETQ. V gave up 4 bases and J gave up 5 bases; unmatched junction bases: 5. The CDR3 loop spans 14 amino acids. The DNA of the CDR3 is TGCGCCAGCAGCCACGGACAGGGGGTTGAGACCCAGTACTTC. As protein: CASSHGQGVETQYF.

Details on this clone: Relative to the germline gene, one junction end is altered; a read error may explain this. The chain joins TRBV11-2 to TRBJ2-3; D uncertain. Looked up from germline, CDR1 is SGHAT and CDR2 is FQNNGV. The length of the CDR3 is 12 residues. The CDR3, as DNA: TGTGCCAGCAGCCGGTCAACTACTCCGATCGTTTTT. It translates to CASSRSTTPIVF.

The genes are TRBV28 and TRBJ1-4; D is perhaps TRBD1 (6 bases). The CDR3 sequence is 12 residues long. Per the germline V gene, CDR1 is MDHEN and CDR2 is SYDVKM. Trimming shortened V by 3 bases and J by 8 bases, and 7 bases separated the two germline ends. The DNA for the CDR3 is TGTGCCAGCAGTTTGGGGGCGGAAAAACTGTTTTTT. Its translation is CASSLGAEKLFF.

In DNA, the CDR3 is TGTGCCAGCAGCCCTCTGCCAGGGAACGAGCAGTACTTC. Amino acid sequence: CASSPLPGNEQYF. The chain carries TRBV5-4 and TRBJ2-7; tentative D call: TRBD1 (5 bases). With 4 bases removed from V and 5 bases from J, the gap between germline ends came to 13 bases. This CDR3 has 13 amino acids. Germline loops: CDR1 SGHNT, CDR2 YYREEE (reference sequence).

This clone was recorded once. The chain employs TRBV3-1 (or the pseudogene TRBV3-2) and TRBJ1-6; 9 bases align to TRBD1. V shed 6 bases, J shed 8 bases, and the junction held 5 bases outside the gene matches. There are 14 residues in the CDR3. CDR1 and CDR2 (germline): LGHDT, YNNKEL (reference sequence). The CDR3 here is CASSLGQGYSPLHF. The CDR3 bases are TGTGCCAGCAGTCTGGGACAGGGATATTCACCCCTCCACTTT.

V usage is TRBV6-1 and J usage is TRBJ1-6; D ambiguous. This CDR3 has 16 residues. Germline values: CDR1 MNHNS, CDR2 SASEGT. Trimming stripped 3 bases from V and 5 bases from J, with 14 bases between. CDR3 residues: CASSDEEVVNNSPLHF. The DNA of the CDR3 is TGTGCCAGCAGTGATGAAGAGGTGGTCAATAATTCACCCCTCCACTTT.

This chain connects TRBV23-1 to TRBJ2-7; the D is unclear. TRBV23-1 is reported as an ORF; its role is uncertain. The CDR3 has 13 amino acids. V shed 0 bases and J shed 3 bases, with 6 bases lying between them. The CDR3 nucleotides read TGCGCCAGCAGTCAATCGGCCGACTACGAGCAGTACTTC. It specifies CASSQSADYEQYF.

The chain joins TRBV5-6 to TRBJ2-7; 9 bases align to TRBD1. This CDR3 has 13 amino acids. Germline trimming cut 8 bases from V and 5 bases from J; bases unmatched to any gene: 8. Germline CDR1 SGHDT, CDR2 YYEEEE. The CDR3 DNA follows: TGTGCCAGTTGGGACAGGGAGGAGGACGAGCAGTACTTC. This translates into CASWDREEDEQYF.

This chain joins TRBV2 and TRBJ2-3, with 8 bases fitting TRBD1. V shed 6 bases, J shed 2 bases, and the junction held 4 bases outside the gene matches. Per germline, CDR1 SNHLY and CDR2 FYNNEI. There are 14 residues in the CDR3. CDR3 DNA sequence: TGTGCCAGCAGCCGGGACAGGTACACAGATACGCAGTATTTT. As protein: CASSRDRYTDTQYF.

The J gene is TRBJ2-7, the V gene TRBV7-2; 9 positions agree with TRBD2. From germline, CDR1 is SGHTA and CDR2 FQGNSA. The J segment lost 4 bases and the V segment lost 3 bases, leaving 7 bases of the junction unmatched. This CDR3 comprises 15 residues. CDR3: CASSFRDSGSYEQYF. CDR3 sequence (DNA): TGTGCCAGCAGCTTTCGGGATAGCGGGAGTTACGAGCAGTACTTC.

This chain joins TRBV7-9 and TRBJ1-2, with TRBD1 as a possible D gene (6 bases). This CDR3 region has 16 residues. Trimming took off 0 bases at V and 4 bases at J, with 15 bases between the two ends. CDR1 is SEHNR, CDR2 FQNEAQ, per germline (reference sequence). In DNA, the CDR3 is TGTGCCAGCAGCTTAGCCTCGGGGGGGCAAGGCTATGGCTACACCTTC. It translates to CASSLASGGQGYGYTF.

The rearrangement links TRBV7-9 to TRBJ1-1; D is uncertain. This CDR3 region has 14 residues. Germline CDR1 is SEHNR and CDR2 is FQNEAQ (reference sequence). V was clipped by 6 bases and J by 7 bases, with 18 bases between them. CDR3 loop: CASRESYTPLEAFF. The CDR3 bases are TGTGCCAGCAGGGAGAGCTACACTCCACTTGAAGCTTTCTTT.

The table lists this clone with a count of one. The CDR3 nucleotides read TGTGCCATCAGCTCGCGGGACCTCTATGGCTACACCTTC. It codes for CAISSRDLYGYTF. The V gene is TRBV10-3, the J gene TRBJ1-2, with a tentative D call TRBD1 (5 bases). V dropped 6 bases and J dropped 4 bases, with 12 bases sitting between them. The CDR3 is made up of 13 amino acids. CDR1 ENHRY and CDR2 SYGVKD come from the germline V gene.

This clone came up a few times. In DNA, the CDR3 is TGTGCCAGCAGTCCCGGGACTAGCGGGACCGGGGAGCTGTTTTTT. Encoded protein: CASSPGTSGTGELFF. The J gene is TRBJ2-2, the V gene TRBV27; 12 bases agree with TRBD2. V was pared by 5 bases and J by 5 bases, with 3 bases of the junction left unmatched. CDR3 length: 15 amino acids. Germline V CDR1 and CDR2: MNHEY, SMNVEV (reference sequence).

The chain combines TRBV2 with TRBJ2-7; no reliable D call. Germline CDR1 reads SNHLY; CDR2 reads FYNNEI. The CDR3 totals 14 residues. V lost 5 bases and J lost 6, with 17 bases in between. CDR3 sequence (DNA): TGTGCCAGCAGTTCCGAGGAGTTCGGAAGCGAGCAGTACTTC. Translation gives CASSSEEFGSEQYF.

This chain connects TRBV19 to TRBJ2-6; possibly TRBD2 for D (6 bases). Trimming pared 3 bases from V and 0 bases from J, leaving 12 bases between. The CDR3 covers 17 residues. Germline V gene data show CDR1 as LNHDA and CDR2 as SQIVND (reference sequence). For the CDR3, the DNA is TGTGCCAGTAGTATTTGGTCGGGAGACTCTGGGGCCAACGTCCTGACTTTC. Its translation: CASSIWSGDSGANVLTF.

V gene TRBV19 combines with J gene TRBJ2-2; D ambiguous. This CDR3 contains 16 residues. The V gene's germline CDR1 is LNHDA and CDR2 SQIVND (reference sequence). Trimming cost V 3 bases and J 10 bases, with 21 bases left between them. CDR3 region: CASSIGFHRRFLELFF. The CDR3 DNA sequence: TGTGCCAGTAGTATCGGGTTCCATAGGCGTTTTTTGGAGCTGTTTTTT.

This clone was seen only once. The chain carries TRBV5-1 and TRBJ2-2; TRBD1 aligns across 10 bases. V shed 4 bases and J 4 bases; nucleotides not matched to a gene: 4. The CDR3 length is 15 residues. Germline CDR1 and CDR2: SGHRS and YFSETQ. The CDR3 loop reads CASSGGQGFTGELFF. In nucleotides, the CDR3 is TGCGCCAGCAGCGGGGGACAGGGGTTCACCGGGGAGCTGTTTTTT.

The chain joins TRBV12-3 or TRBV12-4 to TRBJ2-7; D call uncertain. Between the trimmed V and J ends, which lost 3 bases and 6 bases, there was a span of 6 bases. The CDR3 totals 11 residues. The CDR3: CASSFGLEQYF. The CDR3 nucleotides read TGTGCCAGCAGTTTTGGCCTCGAGCAGTACTTC.

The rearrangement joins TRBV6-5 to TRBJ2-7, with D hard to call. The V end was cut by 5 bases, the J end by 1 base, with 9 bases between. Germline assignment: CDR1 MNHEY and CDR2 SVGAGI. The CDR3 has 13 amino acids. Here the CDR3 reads CASSLTASYEQYF. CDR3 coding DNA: TGTGCCAGCAGTCTCACTGCGTCCTACGAGCAGTACTTC.

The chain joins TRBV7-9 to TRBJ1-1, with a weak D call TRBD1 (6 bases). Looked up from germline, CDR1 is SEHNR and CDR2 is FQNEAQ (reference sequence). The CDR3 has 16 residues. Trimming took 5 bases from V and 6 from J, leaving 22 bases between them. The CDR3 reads CASSRVMGARLAEAFF. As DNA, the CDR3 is TGTGCCAGCAGCCGTGTAATGGGGGCAAGGCTCGCTGAAGCTTTCTTT.

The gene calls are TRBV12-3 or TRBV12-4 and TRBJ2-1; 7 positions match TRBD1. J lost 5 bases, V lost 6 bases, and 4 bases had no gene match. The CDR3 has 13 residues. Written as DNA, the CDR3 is TGTGCCAGCAGCTATGACAGGGACAATGAGCAGTTCTTC. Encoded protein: CASSYDRDNEQFF.

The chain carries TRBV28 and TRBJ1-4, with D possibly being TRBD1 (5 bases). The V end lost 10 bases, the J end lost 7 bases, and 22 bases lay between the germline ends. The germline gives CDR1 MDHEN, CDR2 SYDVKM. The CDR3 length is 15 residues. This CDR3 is CATSIIRGLSEKLFF. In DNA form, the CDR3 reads TGTGCCACTTCTATTATTCGGGGGTTGAGTGAAAAACTGTTTTTT.

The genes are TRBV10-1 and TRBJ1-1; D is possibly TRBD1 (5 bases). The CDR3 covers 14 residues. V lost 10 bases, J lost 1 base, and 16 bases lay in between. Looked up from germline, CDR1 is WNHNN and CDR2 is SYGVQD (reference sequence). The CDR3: CATQGARGNTEAFF. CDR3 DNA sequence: TGCGCCACCCAGGGCGCTCGAGGGAACACTGAAGCTTTCTTT.